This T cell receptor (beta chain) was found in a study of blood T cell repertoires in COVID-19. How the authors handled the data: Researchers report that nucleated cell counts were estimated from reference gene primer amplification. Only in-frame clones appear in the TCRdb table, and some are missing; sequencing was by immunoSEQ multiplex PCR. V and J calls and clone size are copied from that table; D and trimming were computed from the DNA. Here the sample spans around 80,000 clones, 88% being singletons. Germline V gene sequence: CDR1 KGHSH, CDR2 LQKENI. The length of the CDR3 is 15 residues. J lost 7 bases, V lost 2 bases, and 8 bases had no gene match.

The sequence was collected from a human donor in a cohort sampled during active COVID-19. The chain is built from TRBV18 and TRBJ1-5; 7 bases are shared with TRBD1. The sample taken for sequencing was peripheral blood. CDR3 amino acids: CASSPSGGRGQPQHF. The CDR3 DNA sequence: TGTGCCAGCTCACCATCAGGGGGAAGAGGGCAGCCCCAGCATTTT.